This entry concerns a single T cell receptor beta chain. This sample stems from a study of blood T cell repertoires in COVID-19. This CDR3 contains 15 residues. The junction had 7 bases not matched to a gene; V was cut back by 5 bases and J by 3 bases. CDR1 is SGHTA and CDR2 is FQGNSA in the germline V gene. Under the authors' procedure: Counts of nucleated cells, estimated from reference gene primer amplification, were obtained. This table comes from immunoSEQ multiplex PCR, and its TCRdb copy is limited to in-frame clones, with some not included. D and trimming come from the DNA, and the V and J calls and clone size come from that table. The table shows around 68,000 clones, with about three quarters occurring only once.

This receptor was taken from a human donor in a cohort sampled during active COVID-19. V and J are TRBV7-2 and TRBJ2-1, with 7 positions matching TRBD1. The material sequenced was peripheral blood. The chain's CDR3 is CASSQSRDSYNEQFF. DNA of the CDR3: TGTGCCAGCAGCCAATCCCGGGACAGCTACAATGAGCAGTTCTTC.